A single sample is the source of the 18 T cell receptor beta chains below, sequenced in a study of T cell responses to AZD1222 COVID-19 vaccine. Sequenced by immunoSEQ multiplex PCR; TCRdb stores in-frame clones only, minus some. The sample carries 85,000 to 130,000 clones, around nine tenths recorded once. This specimen was peripheral blood, taken on day 0 of AZD1222 vaccination. These receptors were obtained from an adult in good health.

This chain connects TRBV4-1 to TRBJ2-1; TRBD2 matches at 11 bases. J was trimmed by 9 bases and V by 4 bases; bases with no gene match: 11. Per the germline V gene, CDR1 is MGHRA and CDR2 is YSYEKL. The CDR3 length is 16 residues. CDR3 loop: CASSRSGGATGGEQFF. In nucleotides, the CDR3 is TGCGCCAGCAGCCGTAGCGGGGGGGCCACCGGCGGTGAGCAGTTCTTC.

This chain joins TRBV9 and TRBJ2-2, with D maybe TRBD1 (5 bases). The CDR3 has 12 amino acids. V dropped 2 bases and J dropped 9 bases, with 8 bases sitting between them. Looked up from germline, CDR1 is SGDLS and CDR2 is YYNGEE. This CDR3 reads CASSVSGWELFF. CDR3 sequence (DNA): TGTGCCAGCAGCGTTTCAGGGTGGGAGCTGTTTTTT.

This chain uses TRBV5-1 with TRBJ2-2; TRBD2 agrees at 9 bases. The CDR3 spans 16 residues. The V gene end was trimmed by 4 bases and the J gene end by 6 bases; junction bases not matched to a gene: 10. Germline V gene lookup returns CDR1 SGHRS and CDR2 YFSETQ. The CDR3 DNA sequence: TGCGCCAGCAGCCTACTTGGGACTAGCCCAGCCGGGGAGCTGTTTTTT. Protein product: CASSLLGTSPAGELFF.

The chain recombines TRBV9 with TRBJ1-1, with D tentatively TRBD1 (6 bases). V shed 0 bases and J shed 4 bases, with 7 bases lying between them. From germline, CDR1 is SGDLS and CDR2 YYNGEE. CDR3 length equals 13 residues. The CDR3 DNA is TGTGCCAGCAGCGTAGAGGGGGGCACTGAAGCTTTCTTT. It encodes CASSVEGGTEAFF.

This chain uses TRBV9 with TRBJ2-2; 7 bases match TRBD1. Germline V gives CDR1 SGDLS, CDR2 YYNGEE. V was clipped by 3 bases and J by 6 bases; unmatched bases: 8. The CDR3 runs to 15 residues. The DNA for the CDR3 is TGTGCCAGCAGCGGACAGGGATTTCGCTCCGGGGAGCTGTTTTTT. Its translation: CASSGQGFRSGELFF.

The chain combines TRBV16 with TRBJ2-1, with D maybe TRBD2 (5 bases). Looked up from germline, CDR1 is KGHSY and CDR2 is FQNENV. This CDR3 has 17 residues. Between the trimmed V and J ends, which lost 1 base and 0 bases, there was a span of 13 bases. This chain's CDR3 is CASSQFTLAGSYNEQFF. CDR3 in DNA: TGTGCCAGCAGCCAATTTACACTCGCGGGCTCCTACAATGAGCAGTTCTTC. The full variable domain, with the rest looked up from reference TRBV16 and TRBJ2-1, is GEEVAQTPKHLVRGEGQKAKLYCAPIKGHSYVFWYQQVLKNEFKFLISFQNENVFDETGMPKERFSAKCLPNSPCSLEIQATKLEDSAVYFCASSQFTLAGSYNEQFFGPGTRLTVL.

This chain connects TRBV12-3 or TRBV12-4 to TRBJ1-1, with no clear D. V lost 3 bases and J lost 4, with 9 bases in between. The CDR3 totals 13 residues. The CDR3 here is CASSFGLVTEAFF. The DNA of the CDR3 is TGTGCCAGCAGTTTCGGGTTAGTCACTGAAGCTTTCTTT.

The CDR3 region is CASSLIAANEQFF. CDR3 sequence (DNA): TGTGCCAGCAGTCTTATAGCGGCCAATGAGCAGTTCTTC. The chain carries TRBV6-5 and TRBJ2-1; a possible D gene is TRBD2 (6 bases). Trimming pared 5 bases from V and 6 bases from J, leaving 11 bases between. This CDR3 region has 13 residues. In germline, CDR1 is MNHEY, CDR2 SVGAGI.

This clone is a singleton in its sample. The chain recombines TRBV19 with TRBJ2-1; the D gene is possibly TRBD1 (6 bases). Germline values: CDR1 LNHDA, CDR2 SQIVND (reference sequence). The CDR3 extends over 13 amino acids. The V end was cut by 8 bases, the J end by 7 bases, with 15 bases between. CDR3 DNA sequence: TGTGCCAGTGTACAGGGTTTAGGGAATGAGCAGTTCTTC. Translation gives CASVQGLGNEQFF.

J is TRBJ2-7 and V is TRBV10-2, with TRBD2 identical over 7 bases. This CDR3 comprises 12 residues. Losses at the gene ends were 3 bases for V and 7 bases for J; bases not matched to a gene: 3. Germline assignment: CDR1 WSHSY and CDR2 SAAADI. CDR3: CASSDSGGEQYF. CDR3 nucleotides: TGCGCCAGCAGTGATTCGGGGGGAGAGCAGTACTTC.

J is TRBJ1-4 and V is TRBV6-6, with a weak D call TRBD1 (6 bases). The CDR3 is 16 residues long. Trimming took 2 bases from V and 3 from J, leaving 13 bases between them. Looked up from germline, CDR1 is MNHNY and CDR2 is SVGAGI (reference sequence). The CDR3 protein is CASSYAFGTPNEKLFF. The DNA for the CDR3 is TGTGCCAGCAGTTACGCCTTCGGGACACCTAATGAAAAACTGTTTTTT.

The chain combines TRBV7-8 with TRBJ2-1; perhaps D is TRBD1 or TRBD2 (5 bases each). Deletions cut 1 base from V and 0 bases from J, with 13 bases between. Germline loops: CDR1 SGHVS, CDR2 FQNEAQ. CDR3 size: 17 residues. The DNA for the CDR3 is TGTGCCAGCAGCTTAGTTACTAGTGGGGCCTCCTACAATGAGCAGTTCTTC. This codes for CASSLVTSGASYNEQFF.

The chain recombines TRBV7-2 with TRBJ1-5, with 8 nucleotides matching TRBD1. Germline V CDR1 and CDR2: SGHTA, FQGNSA. The J segment lost 4 bases and the V segment lost 5 bases, leaving 4 bases of the junction unmatched. This CDR3 comprises 14 residues. CDR3 residues: CASSTRTGNQPQHF. The CDR3 DNA sequence: TGTGCCAGCAGCACGCGGACAGGGAATCAGCCCCAGCATTTT.

The chain carries TRBV27 and TRBJ2-1, with D perhaps being TRBD1 or TRBD2 (5 bases each). This CDR3 comprises 14 residues. CDR1 and CDR2 from the germline V gene are MNHEY and SMNVEV (reference sequence). The V end was cut by 0 bases, the J end by 8 bases, with 11 bases between. CDR3: CASSLSTGTHEQFF. DNA of the CDR3: TGTGCCAGCAGTTTATCCACCGGGACCCATGAGCAGTTCTTC.

This chain connects TRBV5-5 to TRBJ2-1; no firm D call. CDR1 is SGHKS, CDR2 YYEKEE, per germline (reference sequence). The CDR3 runs to 14 residues. The V end was cut by 4 bases, the J end by 0 bases, with 8 bases between. CDR3 residues: CASSRMSSYNEQFF. CDR3 sequence (DNA): TGTGCCAGCAGCCGCATGAGCTCCTACAATGAGCAGTTCTTC. The whole variable domain, filled in from reference TRBV5-5 and TRBJ2-1, reads DAGVTQSPTHLIKTRGQQVTLRCSPISGHKSVSWYQQVLGQGPQFIFQYYEKEERGRGNFPDRFSARQFPNYSSELNVNALLLGDSALYLCASSRMSSYNEQFFGPGTRLTVL.

This chain joins TRBV29-1 and TRBJ2-3; a weak D match, TRBD2 (6 bases). The CDR3 runs to 18 residues. Trimming removed 5 bases from V and 0 bases from J, with 24 bases in between. Germline values: CDR1 SQVTM, CDR2 ANQGSEA. CDR3: CSVQAPVGVEGSTDTQYF. The CDR3 DNA sequence: TGCAGCGTTCAAGCTCCGGTCGGGGTGGAGGGAAGCACAGATACGCAGTATTTT.

The V gene is TRBV7-2, the J gene TRBJ2-3; maybe TRBD2 (6 bases). V gave up 1 base and J gave up 6 bases, with 14 bases separating them. The CDR3 consists of 15 residues. CDR1 and CDR2 from the germline V gene are SGHTA and FQGNSA. CDR3 in amino acids: CASSLGPLALDTQYF. Written as DNA, the CDR3 is TGTGCCAGCAGCTTAGGGCCACTAGCATTGGATACGCAGTATTTT.

This chain uses TRBV9 with TRBJ1-1; the match to TRBD1 covers 7 bases. Germline CDR1 SGDLS, CDR2 YYNGEE. The CDR3 extends over 15 amino acids. The V and J ends lost 0 bases and 0 bases, in that order; junction bases with no gene match: 2. The DNA of the CDR3 is TGTGCCAGCAGCGTAGCGGGACAGATGAACACTGAAGCTTTCTTT. This gives the protein CASSVAGQMNTEAFF.